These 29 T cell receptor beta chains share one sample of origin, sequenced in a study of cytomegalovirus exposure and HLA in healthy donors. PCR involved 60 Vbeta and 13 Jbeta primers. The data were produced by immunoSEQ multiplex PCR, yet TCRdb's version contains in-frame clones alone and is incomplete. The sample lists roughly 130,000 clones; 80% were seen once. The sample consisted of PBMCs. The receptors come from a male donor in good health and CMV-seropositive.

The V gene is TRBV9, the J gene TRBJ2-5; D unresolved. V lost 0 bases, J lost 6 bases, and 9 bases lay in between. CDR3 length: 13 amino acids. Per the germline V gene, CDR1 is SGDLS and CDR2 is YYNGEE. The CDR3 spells CASSVAPSKTQYF. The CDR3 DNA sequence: TGTGCCAGCAGCGTAGCACCGTCTAAGACCCAGTACTTC.

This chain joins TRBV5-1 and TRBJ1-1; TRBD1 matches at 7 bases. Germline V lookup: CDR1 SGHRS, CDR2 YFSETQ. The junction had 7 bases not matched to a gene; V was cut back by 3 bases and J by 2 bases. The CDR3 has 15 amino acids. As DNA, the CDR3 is TGCGCCAGCAGCTCGGCCGGGACAGCAAACACTGAAGCTTTCTTT. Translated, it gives CASSSAGTANTEAFF.

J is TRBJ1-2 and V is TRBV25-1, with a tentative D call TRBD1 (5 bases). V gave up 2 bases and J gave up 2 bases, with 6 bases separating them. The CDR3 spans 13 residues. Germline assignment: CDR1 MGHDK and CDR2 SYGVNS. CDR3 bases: TGTGCCAGCAGTGAAGGGGGGAACTATGGCTACACCTTC. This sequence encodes CASSEGGNYGYTF.

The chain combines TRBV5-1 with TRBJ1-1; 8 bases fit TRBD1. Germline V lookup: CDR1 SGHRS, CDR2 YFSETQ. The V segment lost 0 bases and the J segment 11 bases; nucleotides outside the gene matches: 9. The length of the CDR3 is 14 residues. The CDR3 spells CASSLASQGAAAFF. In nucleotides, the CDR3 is TGCGCCAGCAGCTTGGCCAGTCAGGGGGCTGCTGCTTTCTTT.

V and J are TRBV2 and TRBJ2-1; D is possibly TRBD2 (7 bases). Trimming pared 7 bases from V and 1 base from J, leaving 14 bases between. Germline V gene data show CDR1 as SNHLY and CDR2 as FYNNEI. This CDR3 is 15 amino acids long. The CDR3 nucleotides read TGTGCCAGCAAAAAGGGGGGGGCATCCTACAATGAGCAGTTCTTC. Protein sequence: CASKKGGASYNEQFF. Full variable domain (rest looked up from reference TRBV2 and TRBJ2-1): EPEVTQTPSHQVTQMGQEVILRCVPISNHLYFYWYRQILGQKVEFLVSFYNNEISEKSEIFDDQFSVERPDGSNFTLKIRSTKLEDSAMYFCASKKGGASYNEQFFGPGTRLTVL.

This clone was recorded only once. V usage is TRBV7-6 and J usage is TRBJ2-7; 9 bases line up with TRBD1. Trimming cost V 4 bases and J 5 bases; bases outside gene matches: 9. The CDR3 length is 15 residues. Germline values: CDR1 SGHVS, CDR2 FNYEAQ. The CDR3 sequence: CASSSQGDRVHEQYF. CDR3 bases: TGTGCCAGCAGCTCCCAGGGGGACAGGGTCCACGAGCAGTACTTC.

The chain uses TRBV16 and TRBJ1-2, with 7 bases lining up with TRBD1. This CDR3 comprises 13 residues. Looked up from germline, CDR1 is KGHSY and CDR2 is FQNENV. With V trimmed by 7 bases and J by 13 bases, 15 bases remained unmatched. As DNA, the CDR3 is TGTGCCAGCACCGAACGGACCGGGACAGAAATCACCTTC. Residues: CASTERTGTEITF.

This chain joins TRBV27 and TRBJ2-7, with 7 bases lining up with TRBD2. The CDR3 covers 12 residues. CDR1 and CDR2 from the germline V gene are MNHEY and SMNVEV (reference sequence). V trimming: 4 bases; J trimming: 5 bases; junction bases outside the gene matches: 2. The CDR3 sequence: CASSSGGDEQYF. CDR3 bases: TGTGCCAGCAGTTCGGGAGGAGACGAGCAGTACTTC.

The CDR3 nucleotides read TGTGCCAGCAGTGTCCGACGACTAGCGGGAGATTACAATGAGCAGTTCTTC. Its protein product is CASSVRRLAGDYNEQFF. The V call is TRBV6-1, the J call TRBJ2-1, with TRBD2 matching over 12 bases. CDR1 and CDR2 (germline): MNHNS, SASEGT. This CDR3 contains 17 residues. Losses at the gene ends were 4 bases for V and 4 bases for J; bases not matched to a gene: 8.

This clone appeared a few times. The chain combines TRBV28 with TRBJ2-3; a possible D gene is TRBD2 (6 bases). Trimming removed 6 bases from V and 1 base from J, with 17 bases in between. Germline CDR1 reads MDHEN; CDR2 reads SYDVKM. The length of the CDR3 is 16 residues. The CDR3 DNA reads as TGTGCCAGCAGCTCCCCCCTTAGCGGTCGCACAGATACGCAGTATTTT. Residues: CASSSPLSGRTDTQYF.

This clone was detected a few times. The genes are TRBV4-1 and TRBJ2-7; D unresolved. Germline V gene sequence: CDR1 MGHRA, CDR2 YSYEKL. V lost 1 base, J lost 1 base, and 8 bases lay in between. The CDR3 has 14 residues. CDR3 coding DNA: TGCGCCAGCAGCCAAGTCGGCGGATCCTACGAGCAGTACTTC. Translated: CASSQVGGSYEQYF.

The CDR3 sequence is CASSLGLAGSYEQYF. CDR3 coding DNA: TGTGCCAGCAGCTTAGGGCTAGCGGGCTCCTACGAGCAGTACTTC. This chain links TRBV7-8 with TRBJ2-7, with TRBD2 identical over 8 bases. Trimming took 1 base from V and 0 from J; bases not matched to a gene: 2. Germline CDR1 is SGHVS and CDR2 is FQNEAQ. This CDR3 has 15 amino acids.

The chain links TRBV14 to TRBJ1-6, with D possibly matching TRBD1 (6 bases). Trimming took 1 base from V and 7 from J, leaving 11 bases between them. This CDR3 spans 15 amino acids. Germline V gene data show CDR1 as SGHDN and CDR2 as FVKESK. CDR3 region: CASSQVGGPNSPLHF. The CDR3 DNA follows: TGTGCCAGCAGCCAAGTTGGGGGCCCGAATTCACCCCTCCACTTT.

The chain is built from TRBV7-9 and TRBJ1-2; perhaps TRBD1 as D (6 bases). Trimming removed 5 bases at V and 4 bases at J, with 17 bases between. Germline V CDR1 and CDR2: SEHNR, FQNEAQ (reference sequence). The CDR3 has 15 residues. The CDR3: CASSPTQGSPYGYTF. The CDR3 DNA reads TGTGCCAGCAGCCCAACACAGGGATCCCCCTATGGCTACACCTTC.

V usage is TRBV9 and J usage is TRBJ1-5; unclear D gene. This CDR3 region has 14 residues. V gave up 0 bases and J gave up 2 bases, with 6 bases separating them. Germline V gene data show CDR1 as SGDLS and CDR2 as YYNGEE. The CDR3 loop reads CASSVGTGNQPQHF. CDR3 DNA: TGTGCCAGCAGCGTAGGCACAGGCAATCAGCCCCAGCATTTT.

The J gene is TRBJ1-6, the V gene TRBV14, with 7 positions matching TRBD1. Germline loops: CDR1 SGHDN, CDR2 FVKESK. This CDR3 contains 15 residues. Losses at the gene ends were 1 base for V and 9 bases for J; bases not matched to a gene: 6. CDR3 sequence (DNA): TGTGCCAGCAGCCAAGCAGGGGGGTGGAGTTCACCCCTCCACTTT. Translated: CASSQAGGWSSPLHF.

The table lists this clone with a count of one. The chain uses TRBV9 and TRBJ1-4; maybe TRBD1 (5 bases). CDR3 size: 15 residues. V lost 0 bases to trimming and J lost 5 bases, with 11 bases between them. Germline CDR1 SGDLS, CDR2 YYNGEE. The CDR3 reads CASSVGGTGNEKLFF. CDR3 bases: TGTGCCAGCAGCGTAGGCGGGACCGGGAATGAAAAACTGTTTTTT.

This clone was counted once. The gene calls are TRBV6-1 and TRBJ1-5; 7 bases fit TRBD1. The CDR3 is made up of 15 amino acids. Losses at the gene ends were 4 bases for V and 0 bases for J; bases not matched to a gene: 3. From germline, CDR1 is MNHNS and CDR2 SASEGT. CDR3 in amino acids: CASSGGTVSNQPQHF. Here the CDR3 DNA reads TGTGCCAGCAGTGGAGGGACAGTTAGCAATCAGCCCCAGCATTTT.

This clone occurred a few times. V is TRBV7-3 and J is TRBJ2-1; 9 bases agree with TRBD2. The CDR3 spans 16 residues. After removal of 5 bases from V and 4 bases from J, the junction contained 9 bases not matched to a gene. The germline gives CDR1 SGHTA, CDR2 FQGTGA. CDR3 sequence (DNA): TGTGCCAGCAGCCCCAACCTAGCGGGACAATACAATGAGCAGTTCTTC. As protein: CASSPNLAGQYNEQFF.

CDR3 region: CASSERGLELYGYTF. As DNA, the CDR3 is TGTGCCAGCAGTGAACGGGGACTAGAGCTTTATGGCTACACCTTC. The chain has TRBV6-1 and TRBJ1-2, with TRBD1 as a possible D gene (5 bases). The ends were cut back, 2 bases at V and 5 bases at J, with 15 bases in the middle. This CDR3 comprises 15 residues. CDR1 is MNHNS, CDR2 SASEGT, per germline.

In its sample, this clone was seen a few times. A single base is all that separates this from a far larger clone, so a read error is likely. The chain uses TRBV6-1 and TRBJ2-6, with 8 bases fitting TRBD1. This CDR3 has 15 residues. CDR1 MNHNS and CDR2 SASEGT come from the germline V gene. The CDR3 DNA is TGTGCCAGCAGTGAACAGGGGGCTGGGGCCAACGTCCCGACTTTC. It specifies CASSEQGAGANVPTF.

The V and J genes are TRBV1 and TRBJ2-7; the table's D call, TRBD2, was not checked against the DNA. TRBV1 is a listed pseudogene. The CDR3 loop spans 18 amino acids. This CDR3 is CTSSQDRAPGTSTYEQYF. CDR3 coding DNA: TGCACCAGCAGCCAAGATAGGGCCCCCGGGACTAGCACCTACGAGCAGTACTTC.

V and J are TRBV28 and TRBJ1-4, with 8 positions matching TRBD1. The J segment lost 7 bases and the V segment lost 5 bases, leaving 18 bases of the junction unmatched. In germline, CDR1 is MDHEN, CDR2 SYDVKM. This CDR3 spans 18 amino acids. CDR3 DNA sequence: TGTGCCAGCAGTACCCGACAGGGGCGGCAGAGGGTTGGTGAAAAACTGTTTTTT. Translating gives CASSTRQGRQRVGEKLFF.

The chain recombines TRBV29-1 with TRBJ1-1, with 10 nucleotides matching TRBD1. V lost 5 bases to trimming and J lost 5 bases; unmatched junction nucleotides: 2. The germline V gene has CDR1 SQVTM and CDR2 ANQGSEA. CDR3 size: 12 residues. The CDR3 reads CSVKDRGTEAFF. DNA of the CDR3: TGCAGCGTTAAGGACAGGGGGACTGAAGCTTTCTTT.

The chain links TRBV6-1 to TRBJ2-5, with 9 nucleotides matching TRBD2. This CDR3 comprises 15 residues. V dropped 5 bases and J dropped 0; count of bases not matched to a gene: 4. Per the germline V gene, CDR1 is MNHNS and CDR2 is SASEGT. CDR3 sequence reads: CASSIASGNQETQYF. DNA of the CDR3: TGTGCCAGCAGTATCGCTAGCGGGAACCAAGAGACCCAGTACTTC.

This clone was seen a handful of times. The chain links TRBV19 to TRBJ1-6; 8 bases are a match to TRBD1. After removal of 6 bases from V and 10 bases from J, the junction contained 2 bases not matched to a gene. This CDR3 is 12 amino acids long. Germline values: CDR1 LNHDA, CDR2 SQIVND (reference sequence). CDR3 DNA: TGTGCCAGTAGACAGGGGGAATCACCCCTCCACTTT. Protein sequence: CASRQGESPLHF.

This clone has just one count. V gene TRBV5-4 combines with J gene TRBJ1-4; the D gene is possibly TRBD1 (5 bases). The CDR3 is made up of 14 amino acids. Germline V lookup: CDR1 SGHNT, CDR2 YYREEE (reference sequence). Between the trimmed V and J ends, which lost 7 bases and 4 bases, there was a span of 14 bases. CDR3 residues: CASRGGTVNEKLFF. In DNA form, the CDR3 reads TGTGCCAGCCGGGGGGGAACCGTTAATGAAAAACTGTTTTTT.

The CDR3 region is CASSIFAGTYEQYF. The CDR3 region has the DNA TGTGCCAGTAGTATTTTCGCAGGGACCTACGAGCAGTACTTC. The rearrangement uses TRBV19 and TRBJ2-7; D perhaps matches TRBD1 (5 bases). The V end was cut by 3 bases, the J end by 2 bases, with 11 bases between. Germline CDR1 reads LNHDA; CDR2 reads SQIVND (reference sequence). This CDR3 is built from 14 residues. The variable domain in full, completed from reference TRBV19 and TRBJ2-7, reads DGGITQSPKYLFRKEGQNVTLSCEQNLNHDAMYWYRQDPGQGLRLIYYSQIVNDFQKGDIAEGYSVSREKKESFPLTVTSAQKNPTAFYLCASSIFAGTYEQYFGPGTRLTVT.

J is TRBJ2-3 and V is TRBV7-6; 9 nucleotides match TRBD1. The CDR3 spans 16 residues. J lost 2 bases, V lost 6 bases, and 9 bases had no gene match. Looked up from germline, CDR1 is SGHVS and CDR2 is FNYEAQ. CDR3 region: CASSQQGALVTDTQYF. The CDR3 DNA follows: TGTGCCAGCAGTCAACAGGGGGCTTTGGTCACAGATACGCAGTATTTT.